The rows below give T cell receptor beta chains drawn from one sample of a study of T-cell reconstitution after alpha-beta-depleted transplantation in children. One entry per CDR3 protein results from TCRdb running MiXCR on the PCR reads. In the table there are 200,000 to 250,000 distinct CDR3 sequences, roughly 11% of which are singletons. Sequenced material: PBMCs, taken before TCRalphabeta/CD19-depleted stem cell transplant. The receptors originated from a child in the first two years of life with acute myeloid leukemia, due to receive a stem cell transplant. CDR3s include the opening cysteine and the closing phenylalanine or tryptophan. The D gene is left open where the match is weak. The listing skips clone size in some rows; elsewhere it reads once, few, many or a size class.

D gene	V gene	J gene	clone size	CDR3 protein	CDR3 DNA
NA	TRBV7-3	TRBJ1-1	many	CASSQNSGTPSQAFF	TGTGCCAGCAGCCAAAATTCCGGGACACCTTCACAAGCTTTCTTT
NA	TRBV20-1	TRBJ2-3	many	CSARASTDTQYF	TGCAGTGCTAGGGCGAGCACAGATACGCAGTATTTT
NA	TRBV21-1	TRBJ1-6	many	CASSKGELRGTPLHF	TGTGCCAGCAGCAAAGGGGAACTCAGGGGGACACCCCTCCACTTT
NA	TRBV5-1	TRBJ1-5	many	CASSLIGDSNQPQHF	TGCGCCAGCAGCTTGATCGGGGATAGCAATCAGCCCCAGCATTTT
NA	TRBV6-2/TRBV6-3	TRBJ2-5	NA	CASSYGLIAQETQYF	TGTGCCAGCAGTTACGGGCTAATAGCTCAAGAGACCCAGTACTTC
NA	TRBV12-3/TRBV12-4	TRBJ1-1	NA	CASSQGPLTEAFF	TGTGCCAGCTCACAGGGCCCCCTAACTGAAGCTTTCTTT
NA	TRBV24-1	TRBJ2-2	many	CATSETGSGELFF	TGTGCCACCAGTGAAACAGGGAGCGGGGAGCTGTTTTTT
NA	TRBV7-2	TRBJ2-5	NA	CASSFLDGRQETQYF	TGTGCCAGCAGCTTTCTCGACGGGAGACAAGAGACCCAGTACTTC
NA	TRBV20-1	TRBJ2-7	many	CSARDLDPRYEQYF	TGCAGTGCTAGAGACCTAGACCCCCGCTACGAGCAGTACTTC
NA	TRBV7-2	TRBJ1-1	few	CASSFSAGNTEAFF	TGTGCCAGCAGCTTTTCAGCCGGGAACACTGAAGCTTTCTTT
NA	TRBV7-9	TRBJ2-3	many	CASSPGFWAGSDTQYF	TGTGCCAGCAGCCCAGGGTTTTGGGCGGGAAGCGATACGCAGTATTTT
TRBD1	TRBV6-5	TRBJ1-6	many	CASRTGLAYNSPLHF	TGTGCCAGCAGGACAGGGTTAGCCTATAATTCACCCCTCCACTTT
NA	TRBV25-1	TRBJ2-5	many	CASSDPGRGERETQYF	TGTGCCAGCAGTGACCCTGGAAGGGGGGAGCGCGAGACCCAGTACTTC
TRBD1	TRBV27	TRBJ2-1	many	CAFRTGSSYNEQFF	TGTGCCTTTCGGACAGGGAGCTCCTACAATGAGCAGTTCTTC
NA	TRBV12-3/TRBV12-4	TRBJ2-1	many	CASSSSREGSYNEQFF	TGTGCCAGCAGTTCCTCTCGTGAGGGCTCCTACAATGAGCAGTTCTTC
NA	TRBV20-1	TRBJ2-3	NA	CSASQREGKDTQYF	TGCAGTGCTAGTCAGCGAGAGGGAAAGGATACGCAGTATTTT
TRBD1	TRBV28	TRBJ2-7	many	CASSLGQGLKYF	TGTGCCAGCAGTTTAGGACAGGGACTTAAATACTTC
NA	TRBV29-1	TRBJ2-5	many	CSVETGVGTQYF	TGCAGCGTTGAAACAGGAGTAGGGACCCAGTACTTC
TRBD2	TRBV7-2	TRBJ2-7	many	CASSPSGSAYEQYF	TGTGCCAGCAGCCCCAGCGGGAGCGCCTACGAGCAGTACTTC
NA	TRBV29-1	TRBJ1-1	many	CSVEGAFF	TGCAGCGTTGAAGGAGCTTTCTTT
NA	TRBV10-3	TRBJ1-1	NA	CAIRETEGTEAFF	TGCGCCATCAGAGAGACAGAGGGCACTGAAGCTTTCTTT
NA	TRBV1	TRBJ2-5	few	CTSSQECPGQGKETQYF	TGCACCAGCAGCCAAGAGTGCCCGGGACAGGGTAAAGAGACCCAGTACTTC
TRBD2	TRBV12-3/TRBV12-4	TRBJ2-1	many	CASRRGGAVDNEQFF	TGTGCCAGCAGGCGCGGGGGAGCGGTTGACAATGAGCAGTTCTTC
NA	TRBV3-1	TRBJ1-1	NA	CACCQDSPVNTEAFF	TGTGCCTGCTGCCAAGATTCCCCCGTCAACACTGAAGCTTTCTTT
TRBD1	TRBV10-3	TRBJ2-3	many	CAISADRAADTQYF	TGTGCCATCAGTGCCGACAGGGCGGCGGATACGCAGTATTTT
TRBD1	TRBV11-2	TRBJ2-7	many	CASSWTGASYEQYF	TGTGCCAGCAGCTGGACAGGGGCCTCCTACGAGCAGTACTTC
NA	TRBV19	TRBJ2-5	NA	CASRSGEHETQYF	TGTGCCAGTAGAAGTGGTGAGCACGAGACCCAGTACTTC
TRBD1	TRBV6-5	TRBJ1-3	many	CASSSGQGTSGNTIYF	TGTGCCAGCAGTTCGGGACAGGGAACCTCTGGAAACACCATATATTTT
NA	TRBV9	TRBJ1-4	many	CASSPDGRNEKLFF	TGTGCCAGCAGCCCGGACGGACGAAATGAAAAACTGTTTTTT
NA	TRBV29-1	TRBJ1-2	many	CSVGLDALLGYTF	TGCAGCGTTGGGTTGGATGCCTTGCTTGGCTACACCTTC
NA	TRBV20-1	TRBJ2-1	many	CSARAPYEQFF	TGCAGTGCTAGAGCCCCTTATGAGCAGTTCTTC
TRBD2	TRBV20-1	TRBJ2-1	many	CSAQTSGNINEQFF	TGCAGTGCGCAGACTAGCGGGAATATCAATGAGCAGTTCTTC
NA	TRBV11-3	TRBJ2-1	few	CASSLGVGGNEQFF	TGTGCCAGCAGCTTAGGGGTAGGTGGCAATGAGCAGTTCTTC
NA	TRBV5-1	TRBJ2-1	NA	CASSIHEGEQFF	TGCGCCAGCAGCATCCACGAAGGTGAGCAGTTCTTC
NA	TRBV20-1	TRBJ1-2	many	CSATGPGGYGYTF	TGCAGTGCTACGGGCCCCGGGGGCTATGGCTACACCTTC
NA	TRBV7-6	TRBJ2-3	many	CASSLVGGDTQYF	TGTGCCAGCAGTTTAGTAGGAGGAGATACGCAGTATTTT
NA	TRBV7-9	TRBJ2-2	many	CATKTGTGNTIGELFF	TGTGCCACCAAAACCGGGACTGGTAACACCATCGGGGAGCTGTTTTTT